A single TCR beta chain is shown here with its context. Its antigen specificity is not known. Base qualities were left out, and no much larger clone turns up one base away. CDR1 is given as LGHNA and CDR2 as YNFKEQ, both from the germline V gene. The CDR3 has 17 amino acids, counting the end cysteine and phenylalanine. Only the CDR3 DNA stays, 51 bases, in frame from base 1. V ends up 3 bases short and J 0 bases short, with an unmatched junction base count of 4. This specimen comes from a study of the immune and genomic landscape of osteosarcoma (dated by TCRdb to about 2020). General notes on the study: A total of roughly 44 pediatric and adult patients with high-grade osteosarcoma made up the overall cohort, and the median age at diagnosis was roughly 27 years (range roughly 5-85). A couple of samples from the same tumor site were contributed by each of three patients. An explanation for the limited clinical activity of immune checkpoint inhibitors in osteosarcoma was sought in the study. To characterize the osteosarcoma immunogenomic landscape, TCR sequencing results were integrated with transcriptome, protein array and immunostaining data. The cohort was enriched for poor-risk disease, with 73% to 80% showing unfavorable pathologic response to standard therapy and about 69% deceased. To define immunogenic potential, the study profiled osteosarcoma specimens using whole genome, RNA and T-cell receptor sequencing, along with immunohistochemistry and reverse phase protein arrays. Patients in the overall cohort were around 60% male, and roughly 77% presented with localized disease at diagnosis.

Summary of the overall study and its limitations: Productive TCR clonality was low overall, averaging 0.09 with a maximum of roughly 0.3, suggesting limited T-cell clonal expansion. TCR productive clonality was greater in the immune-hot C3 cluster than in the cold C1 cluster, although TCR productive clonality remained low overall. About 5 cases had a single hyperexpanded clone dominating the repertoire, and all had fewer than 100 T-cell clonotypes. Clonality benchmarks were derived from external normal skin and healthy peripheral blood data rather than from matched normal tissue. Sample size was not determined by any statistical method, because osteosarcoma is rare and every possible sample was collected. Matched blood was collected from only two patients, alongside the frozen tumor specimens.

TCR beta chain CDR3 regions were immunosequenced using the ImmunoSEQ Assay (Adaptive Biotechnologies). The study's processing was this. TCRB rearrangements, read counts, read proportions and gene usage were exported through the ImmunoSEQ Analyzer platform. Using productive rearrangements, T-cell clonality was calculated as 1 minus Pielou's evenness. In the clonal space homeostasis analysis, clonotypes were sorted into rare, small, medium, large or hyperexpanded (0.01 to 1 of the repertoire) bins. TCR productive clonality was compared across immune clusters C1, C2 and C3 using the Wilcoxon rank sum test. In TCRdb, the immuneACCESS table is reduced to in-frame sequences with V and J assigned. These tables do not hold every clone; where another copy was compared, an unresolved V gene accounts for under half, and the others remain unexplained. Clone size and the V and J calls come from that table; the DNA yielded D and trimming. The sample contains about 4,600 clones, around two thirds of them found a single time. The ten largest clones add up to 16% of the sample.

The specimens were post-treatment primary, local recurrence and metastasis tumors obtained from patients with a poor prognosis. The sequenced sample consisted of osteosarcoma tumor tissue from the femur. The sequence is built from TRBV4-2 and TRBJ2-4, with 11 central nucleotides matching TRBD2. The clonotype was recovered from a human donor with osteosarcoma. The CDR3 region reads CASSHALAGVAKNIQYF. The DNA sequence is TGTGCCAGCAGCCACGCACTAGCGGGAGTAGCCAAAAACATTCAGTACTTC.